One and the same sample provided the 20 T cell receptor beta chains below, sequenced in a study of T and B cells in COVID-19 patients. TRB was amplified from around 230-520 ng of blood genomic DNA. BIOMED2 TRB-A/B primer pools were used in multiplex TRB PCR. TCRdb re-called the multiplex PCR reads through MiXCR, storing one row per CDR3 protein. The table shows about 18,000 distinct CDR3 sequences, with approximately 37% occurring only once. Material: blood. Every receptor here comes from a human donor with active COVID-19.

The chain links TRBV27 to TRBJ2-2, with D possibly matching TRBD2 (6 bases). The CDR3 has 17 residues. Germline CDR1 MNHEY, CDR2 SMNVEV (reference sequence). V was clipped by 6 bases and J by 0 bases, with 17 bases between them. The CDR3 nucleotides are TGTGCCAGCAGGGGCCTACCGGGACTTCCGAACACCGGGGAGCTGTTTTTT. Translated, it gives CASRGLPGLPNTGELFF.

V and J are TRBV20-1 and TRBJ1-4, with 11 bases matching TRBD1. The length of the CDR3 is 13 residues. Per the germline V gene, CDR1 is DFQATT and CDR2 is SNEGSKA (reference sequence). V gave up 6 bases and J gave up 7 bases; unmatched junction bases: 4. The CDR3 loop is CSASGTGGEKLFF. Here the CDR3 DNA reads TGCAGTGCGTCCGGGACAGGGGGTGAAAAACTGTTTTTT.

The chain joins TRBV6-5 to TRBJ1-4, with D perhaps TRBD1 (6 bases). Trimming pared 2 bases from V and 5 bases from J, leaving 9 bases between. This CDR3 comprises 14 residues. Germline V lookup: CDR1 MNHEY, CDR2 SVGAGI. In DNA, the CDR3 is TGTGCCAGCAGTTACGAAGGGGGGAATGAAAAACTGTTTTTT. It translates to CASSYEGGNEKLFF.

This clonotype turned up a few times. The chain couples TRBV6-2 or TRBV6-3 to TRBJ2-7, with 11 bases identical to TRBD1. CDR1 and CDR2 (germline): MNHEY, SVGEGT. V lost 6 bases and J lost 5; bases outside the gene matches: 3. This CDR3 has 13 residues. The CDR3 region has the DNA TGTGCCAGCAGGGACAGGGGGCAGGACGAGCAGTACGTC. Protein product: CASRDRGQDEQYV.

V and J are TRBV12-3 or TRBV12-4 and TRBJ1-3; TRBD1 matches 7 bases. V lost 5 bases and J lost 4; bases outside the gene matches: 11. This CDR3 comprises 16 residues. Here the CDR3 reads CASSLTIGGAGNTIYF. The CDR3 coding sequence is TGTGCCAGCAGTCTGACAATAGGGGGCGCGGGAAACACCATATATTTT.

The chain has TRBV20-1 and TRBJ1-6, with D possibly matching TRBD1 (6 bases). The CDR3 spans 17 residues. Germline CDR1 DFQATT, CDR2 SNEGSKA (reference sequence). The ends were cut back, 6 bases at V and 0 bases at J, with 18 bases in the middle. The CDR3 reads CSAQPGTLYSYNSPLHF. The CDR3, as DNA: TGCAGTGCGCAACCCGGGACACTTTACTCCTATAATTCACCCCTCCACTTT.

This clonotype has only a few counts. The J gene is TRBJ2-1, the V gene TRBV6-1, with 7 bases identical to TRBD2. In germline, CDR1 is MNHNS, CDR2 SASEGT. J was trimmed by 6 bases and V by 8 bases; bases with no gene match: 7. This CDR3 comprises 13 residues. CDR3 DNA sequence: TGTGCCAGCCGGCTGTCGGGGGGCAATGAGCAGTTCTTC. Its protein is CASRLSGGNEQFF.

This chain joins TRBV5-6 and TRBJ2-3; the match to TRBD2 covers 9 bases. CDR3 length: 15 residues. V dropped 4 bases and J dropped 2; count of bases not matched to a gene: 5. Looked up from germline, CDR1 is SGHDT and CDR2 is YYEEEE. The CDR3 reads CASSRRGGATDTQYF. The CDR3 nucleotides read TGTGCCAGCAGCCGCCGCGGGGGGGCCACAGATACGCAGTATTTT.

This clonotype was seen a few times. This sequence joins TRBV6-2 or TRBV6-3 and TRBJ2-3, with a weak D call TRBD2 (6 bases). V lost 5 bases and J 4 bases, leaving 13 bases between the germline ends. The length of the CDR3 is 14 residues. CDR1 MNHEY and CDR2 SVGEGT come from the germline V gene. CDR3 amino acids: CASSPGTESDTQYF. The CDR3 DNA is TGTGCCAGCAGTCCAGGGACTGAATCAGATACGCAGTATTTT.

J is TRBJ2-7 and V is TRBV5-1; D might be TRBD2 (8 bases). CDR1 and CDR2 from the germline V gene are SGHRS and YFSETQ. Trimming took off 4 bases at V and 4 bases at J, with 18 bases between the two ends. The CDR3 extends over 15 amino acids. The CDR3, as DNA: TGCGCCAGCAGCCCGGGGGGGACAGCGGATTACGAGCAGTACGTC. This translates into CASSPGGTADYEQYV.

The rearrangement links TRBV10-3 to TRBJ2-3, with D hard to call. The CDR3 contains 13 residues. V lost 5 bases and J lost 0, with 6 bases in between. The germline CDR1 and CDR2 sequences are ENHRY and SYGVKD. The CDR3 DNA reads as TGTGCCATCAGTTTGGACAGCACAGATACGCAGTATTTT. Amino acids: CAISLDSTDTQYF.

The chain recombines TRBV29-1 with TRBJ2-6, with a weak D call TRBD2 (5 bases). Germline CDR1 SQVTM, CDR2 ANQGSEA. This CDR3 is 13 amino acids long. V was clipped by 2 bases and J by 4 bases, with 6 bases between them. The CDR3 DNA reads TGCAGCGTTGAAAGGGAGGGGGCCAACGTCCTGACTTTC. Residues: CSVEREGANVLTF.

In this sample, this clonotype turned up a few times. This chain links TRBV6-5 with TRBJ2-5; possibly TRBD1 or TRBD2 for D (6 bases each). Germline lookup yields CDR1 MNHEY and CDR2 SVGAGI. The CDR3 consists of 14 residues. The V end lost 4 bases, the J end lost 4 bases, and 13 bases lay between the germline ends. CDR3 sequence (DNA): TGTGCCAGCAGTTCAACAGGGACTTCAGAGACCCAGTACTTC. Residues: CASSSTGTSETQYF.

The gene calls are TRBV5-1 and TRBJ1-1; D call uncertain. CDR1 is SGHRS, CDR2 YFSETQ, per germline. The CDR3 extends over 15 amino acids. Trimming shortened V by 0 bases and J by 3 bases, and 12 bases separated the two germline ends. For the CDR3, the DNA is TGCGCCAGCAGCTTGGGACTTACTGCGGACACTGAAGCTTTCTTT. Protein: CASSLGLTADTEAFF.

The CDR3 loop reads CASSLAGASLQPQHF. CDR3 nucleotide sequence: TGTGCCAGCAGTTTGGCAGGGGCGAGCTTACAGCCCCAGCATTTT. This chain links TRBV27 with TRBJ1-5; D possibly corresponds to TRBD1 (6 bases). Per germline, CDR1 MNHEY and CDR2 SMNVEV (reference sequence). The CDR3 loop spans 15 amino acids. Trimming cost V 3 bases and J 7 bases, with 16 bases left between them.

The chain recombines TRBV5-4 with TRBJ1-2; no definite D call. The V gene's germline CDR1 is SGHNT and CDR2 YYREEE (reference sequence). CDR3 size: 13 residues. Trimming left V 2 bases short and J 3 bases short, with 8 bases between. The DNA of the CDR3 is TGTGCCAGCAGCTTCTACTCGGACTATGGCTACACCTTC. Translation: CASSFYSDYGYTF.

This clonotype was found a few times. The V and J genes are TRBV18 and TRBJ1-3; 9 bases line up with TRBD1. The trim removed 4 bases at V and 0 bases at J, leaving 4 bases unmatched. The CDR3 runs 16 residues. Germline CDR1 KGHSH, CDR2 LQKENI. The CDR3 nucleotides are TGTGCCAGCTCACTGGGACAGGGAGGCTCTGGAAACACCATATATTTT. It codes for CASSLGQGGSGNTIYF. The full variable domain, its missing parts supplied by reference TRBV18 and TRBJ1-3, is NAGVMQNPRHLVRRRGQEARLRCSPMKGHSHVYWYRQLPEEGLKFMVYLQKENIIDESGMPKERFSAEFPKEGPSILRIQQVVRGDSAAYFCASSLGQGGSGNTIYFGEGSWLTVV.

This clonotype was seen a few times. The genes are TRBV4-3 and TRBJ2-3; 9 bases line up with TRBD1. Germline V gene sequence: CDR1 LGHNA, CDR2 YSLEER. This CDR3 is built from 15 residues. V lost 3 bases to trimming and J lost 3 bases; unmatched junction nucleotides: 4. The CDR3 spells CASSQGQGSTDTQYF. Written as DNA, the CDR3 is TGCGCCAGCAGCCAGGGACAGGGTAGTACAGATACGCAGTATTTT.

The chain couples TRBV24-1 to TRBJ1-2; D remains unclear. The germline V gene has CDR1 KGHDR and CDR2 SFDVKD. The CDR3 contains 13 residues. V gave up 1 base and J gave up 7 bases, with 9 bases separating them. The CDR3 here is CATSDLGGGGYTF. In nucleotides, the CDR3 is TGTGCCACCAGTGATTTAGGCGGAGGTGGCTACACCTTC.

This clonotype is labeled as medium-sized (0.01 to 0.1%). The genes are TRBV29-1 and TRBJ2-2; 10 nucleotides align to TRBD1. This CDR3 spans 16 amino acids. The V gene end was trimmed by 7 bases and the J gene end by 3 bases; junction bases not matched to a gene: 11. CDR1 and CDR2 (germline): SQVTM, ANQGSEA. DNA for the CDR3: TGCAGCGGTACCGGGACAGGGGCTAGCGACACCGGGGAGCTGTTTTTT. Translated: CSGTGTGASDTGELFF.